This TCR beta chain came from a study of blood T cell repertoires in COVID-19. Study as a whole: Collection of acute and convalescent COVID-19 samples took place in the United States, Italy and Spain. T cells, B-cell-depleted T cells, or PBMCs supplied cDNA or gDNA.

Trimming shortened V by 1 base and J by 6 bases, and 4 bases separated the two germline ends. This CDR3 has 12 amino acids. Germline V CDR1 and CDR2: LNHDA, SQIVND (reference sequence). How the authors handled the data: From reference gene primer amplification, estimates of nucleated cell counts were derived. Assay: immunoSEQ multiplex PCR; the TCRdb copy retains only in-frame clones and omits some. That table supplies the V and J calls and clone size; D and trimming were determined from the DNA. The sample comprises some 96,000 clones, over 75% of which are singletons, and about 1.7% rests with the top ten.

This TCR derives from a man aged 55 to 69 with acute or convalescent COVID-19. What was sequenced was peripheral blood. The chain couples TRBV19 to TRBJ1-5; no clear D. CDR3 in amino acids: CASSIVAQPQHF. The CDR3 coding sequence is TGTGCCAGTAGTATAGTGGCTCAGCCCCAGCATTTT.